This T cell receptor (beta chain) is from a study of T cell repertoires in cytomegalovirus infection (dated by TCRdb to the late 2010s). Context from the whole study: Peptide stimulations targeted recently identified HLA-C-restricted CMV epitopes, whose presentation resists viral immunomodulation, together with well-studied HLA-B-restricted epitopes. Because public TCR beta signatures pointed to carriage of CMV infection together with the matching HLA type, the HLA type of each donor mattered for the analysis.

The reads were generated on an Illumina HiSeq 1500. TCRdb passed the public sequencing reads through fastp at Q25 and MiXCR, retaining productive beta sequences. Entries that share a CDR3 protein sequence are merged under the most common genes and DNA. The sample table contains 100,000 to 150,000 distinct CDR3 sequences; only one count was recorded for approximately 30% of them. The ten largest make up roughly three fifths of the sample. Broad study findings and their caveats: The ex vivo response was dominated by HLA-C-restricted CMV-specific TCR beta clonotypes, which also provided the single most frequent clonotype in two of eight donors. In both this cohort and an independent cohort of 350 or so donors, the cumulative frequency of public TCR beta family members distinguished carriers of CMV infection plus the relevant HLA type.

For this clonotype: The specificity of this receptor is unknown. The junction and the germline gene differ at one end; a read error may be behind it.

What this sample's treatment or condition label stands for: in vitro stimulation with specific CMV peptide epitopes to enrich CMV-specific T cells. This sample comprised CD8+ T cells from cultured PBMCs, obtained from culture after CMV antigen stimulation. This TCR came from a human donor in good health (CMV status not recorded). Some clones in this sample may be carry-over from other donors' samples.

The nucleotide sequence is given as TGTGCCGGCAGCTTATGGGCAGGGGGGGTCGACGAGCAGTACTTC. It encodes CAGSLWAGGVDEQYF. The chain uses TRBV7-2 and TRBJ2-7; the D gene is tentatively TRBD1 or TRBD2, each matching 7 bases. The CDR3 measures 15 amino acids from cysteine to phenylalanine. The retained sequence is limited to the CDR3, 45 bases, with the frame set at the first base. CDR1 and CDR2, per the germline V gene, are SGHTA and FQGNSA.